The rows below give T cell receptor beta chains drawn from one sample of a study of cytomegalovirus exposure and HLA in healthy donors. This table comes from immunoSEQ multiplex PCR, and its TCRdb copy is limited to in-frame clones, with some not included. The sample consists of more than 85,000 clones, 69% of them appearing once. The sequenced sample was PBMCs. Source of these receptors: a woman between 70 and 85 years old in good health and CMV-seropositive. Each CDR3 is given with its conserved first and last residue. The D gene is left open where the match is weak. Not all rows give a size; the values are once, few, many and, for expanded clones, a class.

TGTGCCAGCAGAGGAGTTAACTATGGCTACACCTTC | CASRGVNYGYTF | NA | TRBV2 | NA | TRBJ1-2
TGTGCCAGCTCACCGGGACAGGGGAACACTGAAGCTTTCTTT | CASSPGQGNTEAFF | NA | TRBV18 | TRBD1 | TRBJ1-1
TGTGCCTGGAGTCTGGGACATAATGAGCAGTTCTTC | CAWSLGHNEQFF | NA | TRBV30 | NA | TRBJ2-1
TGTGCCAGCAGCGTAGGACTCAACAATGAGCAGTTCTTC | CASSVGLNNEQFF | NA | TRBV9 | NA | TRBJ2-1
TGTGCCAGCAGCCCTTCCTCCTACGAGCAGTACTTC | CASSPSSYEQYF | NA | TRBV14 | NA | TRBJ2-7
TGTGCCTGGAGTGGGCCGGGACTAGATCGGTACTTC | CAWSGPGLDRYF | NA | TRBV30 | TRBD2 | TRBJ2-7
TGTGCCAGCAGTGTGGGGGGGCCTGACACTGAAGCTTTCTTT | CASSVGGPDTEAFF | NA | TRBV2 | NA | TRBJ1-1
TGTGCCAGCAGTGAGGACATCTCCTACAATGAGCAGTTCTTC | CASSEDISYNEQFF | few | TRBV6-4 | NA | TRBJ2-1
TGCGCCAGCAGCCAAGGACTAGCGGGGGGGCAGGCCAAAAACATTCAGTACTTC | CASSQGLAGGQAKNIQYF | NA | TRBV4-1 | TRBD2 | TRBJ2-4
TGTGCCAGCAGTAGTGACCGCAGGGGGCTCGGTGGCTACACCTTC | CASSSDRRGLGGYTF | NA | TRBV6-4 | TRBD1 | TRBJ1-2
TGTGCCAGCAGCGCCGGGGTTGTGCGCGGCTACACCTTC | CASSAGVVRGYTF | NA | TRBV9 | NA | TRBJ1-2
TGTGCCAGCACCTGGGGCCAGGCGAACACTGAAGCTTTCTTT | CASTWGQANTEAFF | NA | TRBV5-4 | NA | TRBJ1-1
TGTGCCACCAGGCATACCGAGGGGGCTACTTGGGAAAAACTGTTTTTT | CATRHTEGATWEKLFF | NA | TRBV15 | TRBD1 | TRBJ1-4
TGTGCCAGCAGTTACCTGGACAGGTACTATGGCTACACCTTC | CASSYLDRYYGYTF | NA | TRBV6-5 | TRBD1 | TRBJ1-2
TGTGCCACCCTAACCCCGGGAGGGAGCTACACCTTC | CATLTPGGSYTF | many | TRBV6-5 | NA | TRBJ1-2
TGTGCCTGGAGTCTGCAGGGGACAGAGAATTCACCCCTCCACTTT | CAWSLQGTENSPLHF | NA | TRBV30 | TRBD1 | TRBJ1-6
TGTGCCAGCAGCTTAGTGGCTAGCGGGGGCTACAATGAGCAGTTCTTC | CASSLVASGGYNEQFF | few | TRBV11-2 | TRBD2 | TRBJ2-1
TGTGCCAGCAGCCAAGATTCCGGGGGGAACACTGAAGCTTTCTTT | CASSQDSGGNTEAFF | NA | TRBV4-2 | NA | TRBJ1-1
TGTGCCAGCAGTTTTAGCGGGGGGAACACAGATACGCAGTATTTT | CASSFSGGNTDTQYF | few | TRBV6-5 | TRBD2 | TRBJ2-3
TGTGCCTGGAGTCCAGGGGACACTAGCAATCAGCCCCAGCATTTT | CAWSPGDTSNQPQHF | NA | TRBV30 | NA | TRBJ1-5
TGTGCCAGCAGCGGCCCCGGGACTAGCGGGGGTAGGAACACCGGGGAGCTGTTTTTT | CASSGPGTSGGRNTGELFF | NA | TRBV7-6 | TRBD2 | TRBJ2-2
TGTGCCAGCAGCCCCCGGGATGGGGTAACCTACGAGCAGTACTTC | CASSPRDGVTYEQYF | NA | TRBV4-2 | NA | TRBJ2-7
TGCAGTGCAACGGTCGCAGATACGCAGTATTTT | CSATVADTQYF | NA | TRBV20-1 | NA | TRBJ2-3
TGTGCCAGCAGCTTAGGACAGGGGGCGAACTATGGCTACACCTTC | CASSLGQGANYGYTF | NA | TRBV7-3 | TRBD1 | TRBJ1-2
TGTGCCAGCAGCCCGACCGGGGTTAATAATTCACCCCTCCACTTT | CASSPTGVNNSPLHF | NA | TRBV7-2 | NA | TRBJ1-6
TGCGCCAGCAGCGCCGGGACTAGGGGAGAGACCCAGTACTTC | CASSAGTRGETQYF | NA | TRBV5-1 | TRBD2 | TRBJ2-5
TGTGCCTCCCGAGGGGGCGGGGGGGGCACCGGGGAGCTGTTTTTT | CASRGGGGGTGELFF | NA | TRBV30 | TRBD2 | TRBJ2-2
TGTGCCAGCAGCTCTGCCGGACAGGGCGACATTCAGTACTTC | CASSSAGQGDIQYF | few | TRBV5-8 | TRBD1 | TRBJ2-4
TGTGCCTGGAGCCCAAGGAGCAGGGGTGGTGAAAAACTGTTTTTT | CAWSPRSRGGEKLFF | NA | TRBV30 | NA | TRBJ1-4
TGTGCCATCAGGCGACAGTATAATTCACCCCTCCACTTT | CAIRRQYNSPLHF | NA | TRBV10-3 | NA | TRBJ1-6
TGCGCCAGCAGCCAAGAATTAACGGGCAGGGGGAGCACAGATACGCAGTATTTT | CASSQELTGRGSTDTQYF | NA | TRBV4-3 | TRBD1 | TRBJ2-3
TGTGCCTGGAGTGTACTGTCAGGGGCAGGAGAGACCCAGTACTTC | CAWSVLSGAGETQYF | NA | TRBV30 | NA | TRBJ2-5
TGTGCCAGCAGCCCTTTAACAGGGCAACCGACCTTTATGTATGGCTACACCTTC | CASSPLTGQPTFMYGYTF | NA | TRBV11-2 | NA | TRBJ1-2
TGTGCCAGCAGCTCCTACAGGGGTACCTCCTACGAGCAGTACTTC | CASSSYRGTSYEQYF | NA | TRBV7-2 | TRBD1 | TRBJ2-7
TGTGCCATCAGTGAGTCGGGACAGGGAAAAGCTTTCTTT | CAISESGQGKAFF | NA | TRBV10-3 | TRBD1 | TRBJ1-1
TGTGCCAGCAGCTTAGGGTCGGGGGGGCAAGTTGAGCAGTTCTTC | CASSLGSGGQVEQFF | NA | TRBV6-5 | TRBD2 | TRBJ2-1
TGTGCCAGCAGCTTAGATGGACAGGTGAACACTGAAGCTTTCTTT | CASSLDGQVNTEAFF | NA | TRBV7-8 | TRBD1 | TRBJ1-1
TGTGCCAGCAGTTTAACTGGGGCGAGGCCTGGCACTGAAGCTTTCTTT | CASSLTGARPGTEAFF | NA | TRBV7-9 | NA | TRBJ1-1
TGCAGCGTTGGTATACTAGCCGACAATGAGCAGTTCTTC | CSVGILADNEQFF | NA | TRBV29-1 | NA | TRBJ2-1
TGTGCCAGCAGCTTAGAGGACTTTTCACCCCTCCACTTT | CASSLEDFSPLHF | NA | TRBV7-2 | NA | TRBJ1-6
TGTGCCAGCAGTGTTCCCCCCGGGACAGGGGGGTACGAGCAGTACTTC | CASSVPPGTGGYEQYF | NA | TRBV6-1 | TRBD1 | TRBJ2-7
TGTGCCACCCACGGTGAAAACTCTGGAAACACCATATATTTT | CATHGENSGNTIYF | few | TRBV6-5 | NA | TRBJ1-3
TGCAGCGCCTTACAGGGGTCCGAAGCTTTCTTT | CSALQGSEAFF | few | TRBV29-1 | TRBD1 | TRBJ1-1
TGTGCCAGCAGACTAACCGGGTTTCCAAGAGATGAGCAGTTCTTC | CASRLTGFPRDEQFF | NA | TRBV7-9 | NA | TRBJ2-1
TGTGCCAGCACCAGGGACAGCGCGTCCGGCTACACCTTC | CASTRDSASGYTF | NA | TRBV6-6 | TRBD1 | TRBJ1-2
TGCGCCAGCAGTGAGTCGCGGATCGAGCAGTACTTC | CASSESRIEQYF | NA | TRBV10-2 | NA | TRBJ2-7
TGCAGCGTTGAAGCCCGACTAAACACCGGGGAGCTGTTTTTT | CSVEARLNTGELFF | few | TRBV29-1 | NA | TRBJ2-2
TGCGCCAGCGGAAGGACAGCAAACAATGAGCAGTTCTTC | CASGRTANNEQFF | NA | TRBV5-1 | NA | TRBJ2-1
TGTGCCAGCGGACTTAGGGGACAAATGGCTGAAGCTTTCTTT | CASGLRGQMAEAFF | NA | TRBV6-1 | NA | TRBJ1-1
TGTGCCAGCAGCCCCGGTGGCAATGAGCAGTTCTTC | CASSPGGNEQFF | NA | TRBV7-3 | NA | TRBJ2-1
TGTGCCATCTCAGGACAGGCGGCAGAGACCCAGTACTTC | CAISGQAAETQYF | NA | TRBV10-3 | TRBD1 | TRBJ2-5
TGTGCCAGCAGCGTAGCAGCAGATACGCAGTATTTT | CASSVAADTQYF | NA | TRBV9 | NA | TRBJ2-3
TGTGCCACCAGCACCCAGTCTGCCTACGAGCAGTACTTC | CATSTQSAYEQYF | NA | TRBV15 | NA | TRBJ2-7
TGTGCCAGCAGTACGGGGTTCTCTGGAAACACCATATATTTT | CASSTGFSGNTIYF | NA | TRBV6-5 | NA | TRBJ1-3
TGTGCTAGTGGTTCGCTGACAGGGGGAAAGGATACGCAGTATTTT | CASGSLTGGKDTQYF | NA | TRBV12-5 | TRBD1 | TRBJ2-3
TGCGCCAGCAGCCAAGATCAAGGGGTCCGTTCCTCTGGAAACACCATATATTTT | CASSQDQGVRSSGNTIYF | NA | TRBV4-1 | NA | TRBJ1-3
TGTGCCAGTAGTATACTGGCTAGCGGGGGGTACATTGAGCAGTTCTTC | CASSILASGGYIEQFF | NA | TRBV19 | TRBD2 | TRBJ2-1